The 19 T cell receptor beta chains given below trace back to one sample, sequenced in a study of T cell repertoires in cytomegalovirus infection. Their antigens are not known. One entry per CDR3 protein results from TCRdb running MiXCR on the reads. In the table there are 550,000 to 850,000 distinct CDR3 sequences, 30% to 35% of which are singletons. Material: cultured PBMCs, obtained from culture after CMV antigen stimulation. All receptors come from a human donor in good health (CMV status not recorded). Some clones in this sample may be carry-over from other donors' samples.

V gene TRBV6-2 or TRBV6-3 combines with J gene TRBJ2-2; D remains ambiguous. The CDR3 spans 16 residues. The germline V gene encodes CDR1 MNHEY and CDR2 SVGEGT. V lost 5 bases and J 2 bases, leaving 15 bases between the germline ends. The CDR3 reads CASSRSLRPNTGELFF. In DNA form, the CDR3 reads TGTGCCAGCAGTCGTTCCCTACGGCCTAACACCGGGGAGCTGTTTTTT.

The V gene is TRBV4-1, the J gene TRBJ1-5; D is possibly TRBD1 (5 bases). From germline, CDR1 is MGHRA and CDR2 YSYEKL. V lost 0 bases and J 4 bases, leaving 10 bases between the germline ends. The length of the CDR3 is 15 residues. The CDR3 DNA reads as TGCGCCAGCAGCCAAGAGGGGCGTAGGAATCAGCCCCAGCATTTT. Its protein product is CASSQEGRRNQPQHF.

The V gene is TRBV20-1, the J gene TRBJ1-1; D is possibly TRBD1 (5 bases). The V gene lost 7 bases and the J gene lost 5 bases, with 17 bases spanning the gap. Germline V lookup: CDR1 DFQATT, CDR2 SNEGSKA (reference sequence). The CDR3 has 13 residues. The CDR3 sequence is CSVNGGGGTEAFF. CDR3 DNA sequence: TGCAGTGTCAATGGGGGGGGGGGGACTGAAGCTTTCTTT.

The chain recombines TRBV5-6 with TRBJ2-5, with 7 bases identical to TRBD1. After removal of 4 bases from V and 5 bases from J, the junction contained 17 bases not matched to a gene. CDR3 size: 17 residues. Germline CDR1 and CDR2: SGHDT and YYEEEE. CDR3 loop: CASSAESRGARGETQYF. The CDR3 DNA sequence: TGTGCCAGCAGCGCTGAGAGTCGCGGCGCCAGGGGGGAGACCCAGTACTTC. Filled out from reference TRBV5-6 and TRBJ2-5, the complete variable domain reads DAGVTQSPTHLIKTRGQQVTLRCSPKSGHDTVSWYQQALGQGPQFIFQYYEEEERQRGNFPDRFSGHQFPNYSSELNVNALLLGDSALYLCASSAESRGARGETQYFGPGTRLLVL.

The chain has TRBV2 and TRBJ1-6, with 11 positions matching TRBD1. The CDR3 length is 12 residues. V shed 11 bases, J shed 14 bases, and the junction held 8 bases outside the gene matches. Per germline, CDR1 SNHLY and CDR2 FYNNEI. DNA of the CDR3: TGTGCCGGCCGGACAGGGGGCTTGGCCCTCCACTTT. Translated: CAGRTGGLALHF.

J is TRBJ2-1 and V is TRBV4-1, with D hard to call. V was clipped by 2 bases and J by 9 bases, with 17 bases between them. The CDR3 consists of 15 residues. CDR1 MGHRA and CDR2 YSYEKL come from the germline V gene. CDR3 in amino acids: CASSQINDLVVEQFF. DNA of the CDR3: TGCGCCAGCAGCCAAATCAATGACTTAGTGGTTGAGCAGTTCTTC.

The gene calls are TRBV12-3 or TRBV12-4 and TRBJ2-4; D remains unclear. Trimming shortened V by 5 bases and J by 4 bases, and 15 bases separated the two germline ends. The CDR3 sequence is 15 residues long. The DNA of the CDR3 is TGTGCCAGCAGTAAATATGGATCTACTAAAAACATTCAGTACTTC. Translating it yields CASSKYGSTKNIQYF.

J is TRBJ2-7 and V is TRBV20-1; D gene uncertain. The CDR3 sequence is 13 residues long. CDR1 DFQATT and CDR2 SNEGSKA come from the germline V gene (reference sequence). The ends were cut back, 4 bases at V and 0 bases at J, with 10 bases in the middle. CDR3 loop: CSATSVASYEQYF. CDR3 DNA sequence: TGCAGTGCTACTAGTGTCGCCTCCTACGAGCAGTACTTC.

The V and J genes are TRBV12-5 and TRBJ2-5; D remains unclear. The CDR3 is 14 amino acids. Per germline, CDR1 LGHNT and CDR2 FRNRAP. The ends were cut back, 2 bases at V and 5 bases at J, with 12 bases in the middle. The CDR3 is CASGLPPWGETQYF. The DNA of the CDR3 is TGTGCTAGTGGTTTGCCCCCTTGGGGTGAGACCCAGTACTTC.

This chain connects TRBV2 to TRBJ1-2; D call uncertain. Germline CDR1 reads SNHLY; CDR2 reads FYNNEI. V lost 9 bases, J lost 3 bases, and 11 bases lay in between. The CDR3 covers 12 residues. This CDR3 reads CASLVTDYGYTF. The CDR3 DNA sequence: TGTGCCAGTTTAGTAACAGACTATGGCTACACCTTC.

The CDR3 DNA follows: TGTGCCAGCAGCTTACCGGATTACTCTGGAAACACCATATATTTT. Translation: CASSLPDYSGNTIYF. The chain combines TRBV7-2 with TRBJ1-3; D not certain. Trimming pared 2 bases from V and 0 bases from J, leaving 8 bases between. CDR1 and CDR2 (germline): SGHTA, FQGNSA. This CDR3 spans 15 amino acids.

This chain joins TRBV15 and TRBJ2-2, with D maybe TRBD2 (6 bases). The germline V gene encodes CDR1 LNHNV and CDR2 YYDKDF (reference sequence). The CDR3 covers 16 residues. The V end was cut by 4 bases, the J end by 2 bases, with 14 bases between. DNA of the CDR3: TGTGCCACCAGCATTATCCGGGACTCAAACACCGGGGAGCTGTTTTTT. It translates to CATSIIRDSNTGELFF.

The chain joins TRBV7-2 to TRBJ2-1, with 12 bases matching TRBD2. The germline V gene has CDR1 SGHTA and CDR2 FQGNSA. Trimming cost V 3 bases and J 4 bases; bases outside gene matches: 7. This CDR3 contains 17 residues. The CDR3 loop is CASSLETSGSNYNEQFF. CDR3 in DNA: TGTGCCAGCAGCTTGGAGACTAGCGGGAGTAATTACAATGAGCAGTTCTTC. Full variable domain (outside the CDR3, taken from reference TRBV7-2 and TRBJ2-1): GAGVSQSPSNKVTEKGKDVELRCDPISGHTALYWYRQSLGQGLEFLIYFQGNSAPDKSGLPSDRFSAERTGGSVSTLTIQRTQQEDSAVYLCASSLETSGSNYNEQFFGPGTRLTVL.

This clonotype was detected many times. The chain employs TRBV7-2 and TRBJ1-5, with D perhaps matching TRBD1 (6 bases). Germline CDR1 and CDR2: SGHTA and FQGNSA. The CDR3 sequence is 13 residues long. V dropped 5 bases and J dropped 10 bases, with 15 bases sitting between them. In nucleotides, the CDR3 is TGTGCCAGCAGCCCGGACAGAGAGAATCCCCAGCATTTT. It codes for CASSPDRENPQHF.

This sequence joins TRBV5-1 and TRBJ1-2; D remains unclear. The CDR3 runs to 15 residues. The germline gives CDR1 SGHRS, CDR2 YFSETQ. Trimming took 0 bases from V and 6 from J, leaving 15 bases between them. CDR3 coding DNA: TGCGCCAGCAGCTTGGAGGCGCAAGGCTCAGATGGCTACACCTTC. This translates into CASSLEAQGSDGYTF.

This clonotype was observed at least ten times. The rearrangement links TRBV7-2 to TRBJ1-5; D gene ambiguous. The germline V gene encodes CDR1 SGHTA and CDR2 FQGNSA. This CDR3 has 16 amino acids. The V gene lost 5 bases and the J gene lost 4 bases, with 18 bases spanning the gap. The CDR3 DNA is TGTGCCAGCAGCCCCGCAGACATCACGAAGAATCAGCCCCAGCATTTT. Its protein is CASSPADITKNQPQHF. The entire variable domain, with the rest obtained from reference TRBV7-2 and TRBJ1-5, is as follows: GAGVSQSPSNKVTEKGKDVELRCDPISGHTALYWYRQSLGQGLEFLIYFQGNSAPDKSGLPSDRFSAERTGGSVSTLTIQRTQQEDSAVYLCASSPADITKNQPQHFGDGTRLSIL.

V gene TRBV29-1 combines with J gene TRBJ2-1; no firm D call. CDR1 SQVTM and CDR2 ANQGSEA come from the germline V gene. This CDR3 spans 11 amino acids. V lost 7 bases and J lost 2, with 6 bases in between. The CDR3 DNA sequence: TGCAGCGGACGGGCCTACAATGAGCAGTTCTTC. It is translated as CSGRAYNEQFF.

This clonotype was counted ten times or more. The J gene is TRBJ1-2, the V gene TRBV7-9, with D hard to call. Trimming removed 2 bases at V and 6 bases at J, with 7 bases between. CDR1 is SEHNR and CDR2 is FQNEAQ in the germline V gene (reference sequence). This CDR3 region has 12 residues. The CDR3 nucleotides are TGTGCCAGCAGCTTACTCAGAGATGGCTACACCTTC. Encoded protein: CASSLLRDGYTF. The full variable domain, its missing parts supplied by reference TRBV7-9 and TRBJ1-2, is DTGVSQNPRHKITKRGQNVTFRCDPISEHNRLYWYRQTLGQGPEFLTYFQNEAQLEKSRLLSDRFSAERPKGSFSTLEIQRTEQGDSAMYLCASSLLRDGYTFGSGTRLTVV.

The rearrangement uses TRBV5-1 and TRBJ1-6; D is possibly TRBD1 (5 bases). Germline CDR1 and CDR2: SGHRS and YFSETQ. Trimming took off 5 bases at V and 0 bases at J, with 12 bases between the two ends. CDR3 length equals 16 residues. CDR3 loop: CASRGTGSSYNSPLHF. For the CDR3, the DNA is TGCGCCAGCAGAGGAACAGGAAGCTCCTATAATTCACCCCTCCACTTT.